This TCR beta chain was captured by sequencing in a study of cytomegalovirus exposure and HLA in healthy donors (dated 2017 in TCRdb). Regarding the research as a whole: An earlier analysis of some 600 of the donors reported under 300 Gb of sequence data and 117 million unique TCR beta sequences obtained from about 180 million T cells. In an earlier analysis of roughly 600 of the donors, high-throughput TCR beta sequencing was used to judge whether each TCR beta V gene segment behaved as functional or pseudogenic. The study profiled the T cell repertoires of 550 to 700 subjects by immunosequencing and related them to cytomegalovirus serostatus. The aim of the study was to test whether cataloging public T cell receptors could identify signatures of past pathogen exposure. Among some 400 genotyped donors of the cohort, an average of around 240,000 unique TCR beta nucleotide sequences was sequenced per donor, of which approximately 19% were non-productive. Class I and class II HLA loci were covered by the typing at four-digit resolution. Of the roughly 400 genotyped donors, roughly 80% fell in the genetic ancestry cluster associated with self-reported Caucasian donors. In a later genetic analysis, genome-wide SNP genotypes for about 55% of the roughly 700 donors were used, and that subset was treated as a discovery cohort. Roughly 5 DR-DQ haplotypes were handled as single units for association and clustering, since linkage in the cohort was strong. All discovery cohort repertoires had been generated using a single sequencing platform. A later analysis re-examined previously published TCR beta repertoires from 500 to 700 donors and added high-resolution HLA genotyping to investigate patterns of TCR occurrence. Typing coverage varied by locus: roughly 620-640 donors for A, B, C, DRB1 and DQB1; roughly 560 for DQA1; 600 to 610 for DPA1; fewer than 480 for DPB1. High-throughput TCR immunosequencing, statistical association of individual TCRs with disease status, and machine learning were combined to predict cytomegalovirus infection status. Approximately 310 gigabases of sequencing data and tens of millions of unique TCR sequences were included in an early release covering about 620 HLA-typed donors. The later analysis used no new phenotypic data to find candidate immune exposures, relying instead on TCR beta sequences and their occurrence across donors. Donor age, sex, ethnicity and CMV serostatus were collected together with the repertoire data. Along with the approximately 600-subject first cohort, a separate validation cohort of 120 different subjects was used.

Here is what the overall study found, with its caveats: Sequencing depth was assumed to be roughly uniform across donors in the presence/absence analyses, though that assumption may not hold. Some 15 rarely observed V segments, including chromosome 9 orphons, were excluded from the earlier analysis of several hundred of the donors because counts were too low. Correlated functional status among segregating V segments might reflect linkage disequilibrium, but an unknown experimental factor could not be ruled out. A further reported finding was that TCR beta sequences accurately predicted the HLA-A and HLA-B alleles for most subjects in the first cohort. In a later analysis, TCR association rates were found to vary across HLA loci, with the most associated TCRs seen for DRB1 alleles and the fewest for HLA-C alleles. According to a later genetic analysis, donors in an Asian-associated ancestry cluster had fewer N-insertions in productive TCRs than the approximately 630-donor mean. Broadly in line with IMGT annotations, most TCR beta V segments showed up in productive rearrangements about 90% or about 30% of the time in an earlier analysis of some 590 of the donors. In a later genetic analysis, a missense DCLRE1C variant was associated with V-gene and J-gene trimming of TCR beta chains, and the association was replicated in an independent cohort. Because some donors lacked HLA typing at each locus, the association tests relied only on the typed subset. Most CMV-associated TCR beta chains appeared to be HLA-restricted in a later analysis, and the HLA associations seemed to be driven largely by CMV exposure. This cohort had only TCR beta chains sequenced, and the lack of alpha or paired-chain data limited which features could be detected. The 87-base-pair reads could not distinguish some IMGT-functional V segments, including TRBV6-2 and TRBV6-3, so those segments were excluded. A few of the identified cytomegalovirus-associated TCR beta chains were confirmed in vitro to be specific for cytomegalovirus antigens. While some public TCRs were present in many individuals, most TCR sequences turned up only very rarely across donors. The study listed 164 TCR beta chains as associated with cytomegalovirus. Assigning TCR associations to individual alleles was difficult when HLA alleles, especially DR and DQ, strongly co-occurred. Cytomegalovirus status was reported to be diagnosed by the classifier with high specificity and sensitivity in both the original and validation cohorts. A later analysis reported that several top co-occurrence clusters appeared linked to parvovirus B19, influenza, CMV and Epstein-Barr virus. The only immune exposure information available for the cohort was CMV serostatus. The sequencing pipeline was judged likely to have produced a cluster of highly shared sequence variants as a technical artifact. In a later analysis, HLA-associated TCR beta chains were found to be more clonally expanded and to have lower generation probabilities than equally common non-associated chains. In a later analysis, 16,951 TCR beta sequences were associated with specific HLA alleles at a false discovery rate of 0.05. The authors suggested that the approach could potentially be generalized to other disease states and immunological phenotypes.

The cohort comprised around 700 healthy bone marrow donors. All cohort members were sampled while nominally healthy, although unrecorded immune exposures were likely present. Of the 670 or so cohort members, around 290 had positive CMV serostatus and 350 to 400 had negative CMV serostatus, and CMV serostatus was not recorded for the donor. Every donor gave a peripheral blood sample, and the peripheral blood mononuclear cells from that sample were used for TCR beta sequencing. The Qiagen DNeasy Blood Extraction Kit was used to extract genomic DNA from the blood cell samples. On this clone: Its antigen target is currently unknown. Per-base qualities were not stored, and no clone one base away is much larger.

Receptor amplification or capture employed the immunoSEQ multiplex PCR assay. For the multiplex PCR, a mixture combining 60 forward primers for TCR Vbeta segments and 13 reverse primers for TCR Jbeta segments was used. Amplification of the CDR3 region of rearranged TCR beta genes was performed with a multiplex PCR assay on genomic DNA. The amplified TCR beta libraries were sequenced on the Illumina HiSeq System as 87-base-pair reads. The authors processed their data as follows. In a later analysis, some 80 million unique TCR beta chains were counted across the roughly 670 repertoires, and about 9.9 million of these chains were shared by at least two donors. Raw reads were error-corrected and collapsed into unique sequences with a nearest-neighbor algorithm that merged closely related sequences to remove PCR and sequencing errors. V, D and J gene segments were assigned by aligning CDR3 sequences to IMGT reference sequences. For a sequence to be retained, at least a six-nucleotide match to both a V gene segment and a J gene segment was required. Rearrangements were classified as productive when the CDR3 lacked stop codons and remained in frame with V and J, and all other rearrangements were classified as non-productive. Following IMGT convention, CDR3 was defined as the stretch from the second conserved V-encoded cysteine to the conserved J-encoded phenylalanine. Sequences without an unambiguous match to a single V gene segment were excluded from the earlier analysis of approximately 560 of the donors. An earlier analysis of 587 of the donors called V segments functional above 56.7% productive rearrangements and segregating when the between-donor standard deviation exceeded 5%. A statistical classification framework was developed to diagnose cytomegalovirus status using the catalog of TCR beta chain sequences. V and J gene assignment, in a later analysis, came from comparing TCR nucleotide sequences with IMGT/GENE-DB human TR gene sequences. Using the TCRdist pipeline, a later analysis assigned CDR3 sequences along with most-parsimonious VDJ recombination scenarios. In a later analysis, each TCR beta chain was defined by its CDR3 amino acid sequence together with its V-gene family, and reads lacking a unique V-gene family were excluded. A later analysis removed 550 to 650 highly shared, low-generation-probability nucleotide sequences to deal with suspected cross-contamination and a sequencing artifact. In a later analysis, a clonal expansion index was calculated for each public chain from normalized within-repertoire ranks of inferred template counts. In a later analysis, generation probabilities were computed with a VDJ recombination model fitted to out-of-frame rearrangements, and the resulting probabilities were checked against IGoR. Hypergeometric tests were used in a later analysis to score TCR-TCR, TCR-HLA and TCR-CMV co-occurrence, with a repertoire-size bias correction applied to the TCR pairs. A later analysis estimated false discovery rates by permuting HLA or CMV assignments 20 times. In a later analysis, co-occurring TCRs were grouped using DBSCAN, and TCRdist sequence similarity was added for clustering within HLA-allele-positive subsets. Repertoires with fewer than 30,000 or more than 120,000 public chains, plus five repertoires with anomalous nucleotide sharing, were excluded from co-occurrence clustering. TCRdb stores this immuneACCESS table with in-frame sequences only. Part of the clones is absent; in the studies checked, under half of the shortfall reflects unresolved V genes, and no reason is known for the rest. V and J calls and clone size are as listed in that table; D and trimming were resolved from the DNA. The sample table records some 150,000 clones; roughly two thirds of these occur just once. The ten top clones hold roughly an eighth of the sample.

The V end loses 4 bases and the J end loses 8 bases, and a stretch of 16 bases separates them. The CDR3, cysteine through phenylalanine, is 14 amino acids long. Of all the DNA, just the CDR3 is kept, 42 bases in frame from base 1. For CDR1 and CDR2, the germline V gene (reference sequence) lists SGHNT and YYREEE. The sequence came from a human donor in good health. Rearrangement joined TRBV5-4 to TRBJ2-1, and possibly TRBD2, on 5 matching bases. Material for sequencing was PBMCs. The sequence in DNA is TGTGCCAGCAGCCTCCGGGCCCAGAGGGATGAGCAGTTCTTC. It encodes CASSLRAQRDEQFF.